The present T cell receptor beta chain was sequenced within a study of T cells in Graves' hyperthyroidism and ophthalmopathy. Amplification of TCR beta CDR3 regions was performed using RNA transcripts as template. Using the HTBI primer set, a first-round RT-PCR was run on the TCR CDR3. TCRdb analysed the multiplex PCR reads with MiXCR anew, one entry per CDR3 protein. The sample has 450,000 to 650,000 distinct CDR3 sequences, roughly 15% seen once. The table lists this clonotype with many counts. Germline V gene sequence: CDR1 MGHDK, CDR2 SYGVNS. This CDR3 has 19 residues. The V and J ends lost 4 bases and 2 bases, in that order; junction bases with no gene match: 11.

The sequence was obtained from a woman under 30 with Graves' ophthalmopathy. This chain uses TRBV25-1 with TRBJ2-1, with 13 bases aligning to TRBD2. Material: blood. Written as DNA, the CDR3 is TGTGCCAGCAGTGGCCAAGGGACTAGCGGGGATCGCGCCTACAATGAGCAGTTCTTC. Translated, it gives CASSGQGTSGDRAYNEQFF. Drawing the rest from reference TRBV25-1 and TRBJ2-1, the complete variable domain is EADIYQTPRYLVIGTGKKITLECSQTMGHDKMYWYQQDPGMELHLIHYSYGVNSTEKGDLSSESTVSRIRTEHFPLTLESARPSHTSQYLCASSGQGTSGDRAYNEQFFGPGTRLTVL.